A selection of T cell receptor beta chains follows, all from one sample in a study of cytomegalovirus exposure and HLA in healthy donors. Repertoires were generated with immunoSEQ multiplex PCR, while TCRdb's copy carries only in-frame clones and drops some. The sample holds about 180,000 clones, roughly 80% seen once. The source material was PBMCs. These receptors all come from a middle-aged man in good health and CMV-seronegative. Both conserved end residues are part of each CDR3. Clone size is stated in some rows and not others, as once, few, many or a class when expanded.

clone_size cdr3_length v_call cdr3_aa
NA 14 TRBV7-8 CASTVQFLNTEAFF
NA 17 TRBV19 CASSQRTGQRANNEQFF
NA 12 TRBV2 CASSVAGVEQYF
NA 17 TRBV18 CASSPLTTGGLAHEQFF
NA 16 TRBV14 CASSQSYRGRKSEAFF
NA 14 TRBV5-6 CASSLAPGQGVQYF
NA 17 TRBV30 CAWSVKGQGRGGTEAFF
once 13 TRBV28 CASREGGDYGYTF
NA 15 TRBV28 CASSPKADRVYGYTF
NA 15 TRBV4-1 CASREAPTPYNEQFF
NA 12 TRBV12-5 CASGLGGQPQHF
NA 18 TRBV15 CATSRDGRRRGQPYGYTF
NA 15 TRBV19 CASSIDTDRGVEAFF
NA 15 TRBV5-8 CASSYNAGSWETQYF
NA 15 TRBV7-3 CASSLTAGGLIEQYF
NA 17 TRBV9 CASSGGWGGQGGNTIYF
once 19 TRBV27 CASSPWDRGRFIANYGYTF
NA 15 TRBV7-2 CASSLYQGAGTEAFF
NA 13 TRBV6-6 CASREGGVETQYF
NA 16 TRBV25-1 CASSEFRARGNSPLHF
NA 16 TRBV28 CASSATGAGSYNEQFF
NA 12 TRBV28 CASSSLVSPLHF
NA 15 TRBV4-2 CASSQDSSGPYEQYF
NA 12 TRBV7-8 CASSPGADTQYF
once 14 TRBV13 CASSPRHGGETQYF
NA 14 TRBV7-9 CASNRQGTIGEQFF
NA 16 TRBV11-3 CASSLGGAGTEEKLFF
NA 14 TRBV7-8 CASSRQTGDQPQHF